This T cell receptor beta chain was obtained from a study of T cells in Graves' hyperthyroidism and ophthalmopathy (dated by TCRdb to between 2018 and 2021). Turning to the overall study: Peripheral blood samples were taken at the time of initial diagnosis, prior to any treatment. Prospective prediction of ophthalmopathy was tested in an independent validation cohort consisting of roughly 19 hyperthyroidism patients and about 17 patients who later progressed to ophthalmopathy. After sampling, hyperthyroidism patients received methimazole starting at 30 mg daily, and ophthalmopathy patients received high-dose intravenous methylprednisolone. The paper describes TCR Vbeta CDR3 sequencing of about 140 peripheral blood samples, made up of roughly 45 ophthalmopathy patients, roughly 80 hyperthyroidism patients and 17 progressor patients. TCR V-J signatures able to tell the groups apart were searched for in a discovery cohort of more than 90 patients, of whom approximately 40 had Graves' ophthalmopathy and about 60 had stable Graves' hyperthyroidism. The study also compared thyroid tissue and blood T-cell repertoires from more than 5 Graves' hyperthyroidism patients. For training and testing, the approximately 92 patients in the discovery cohort were randomly divided in a 7:3 ratio. Paper-wide results and their limitations: Ophthalmopathy was separated from stable hyperthyroidism by a 13 V-J signature model, with around 90% sensitivity and approximately 81% specificity obtained in cross-validation and 80%/75% obtained in testing. Blood samples also contained most of the expanded thyroid clonotypes (frequency above 0.001), which suggests that blood repertoires may reflect thyroid immune responses. Sample size was not statistically predetermined, and investigators were not blinded to group allocation. During validation, the model predicted progression to ophthalmopathy a median of about 5.9 months ahead of onset, with almost 71% sensitivity and around 72% specificity.

Including cysteine and phenylalanine, the CDR3 has 15 amino acids. The retained sequence is limited to the CDR3, 45 bases, with the frame set at the first base. V gives up 1 base and J gives up 1 base, and the segment between their germline ends measures 10 bases. CDR1 and CDR2 were assigned from the germline V gene as MGHRA and YSYEKL. The TCR beta CDR3 regions were amplified from RNA transcripts. The TCR CDR3 was subjected to a first round of RT-PCR using the HTBI primer set and the Qiagen OneStep RT-PCR kit. Libraries were constructed in a second round of multiplex PCR, after which size selection and purification were carried out. The libraries were sequenced on an Illumina HiSeq2000 using paired-end 100 bp reads. Under the source paper's analysis protocol: SOAPnuke was used to process the raw data, removing reads that contained adapters or uncalled bases, had a mean Phred below 15, or lacked an exact match to the constant primer or identifier. COPE v1.2.5 was used to merge high-quality paired reads, and clonotypes were defined as unique nucleotide sequences. Clonotypes were aligned to IMGT TRBV, TRBD and TRBJ reference segments using MiTCR v1.1. Analysis was restricted to V-J combinations with a frequency above 0.0001, which covered 99.2% of repertoires. A TCS score was defined as the ratio between F50 (clonal expansion) and ExV (chaos), using BLOSUM62-based TCRdist between CDR3 peptides within each V-J. Welch's t-statistics and random forest reduced some 510 V-J features to some 14, which were used in a naive Bayes classifier (R e1071). Thyroid-blood repertoire similarity was quantified with the Morisita-Horn index. TCRdb reworked the public reads: Q25 trimming with fastp, MiXCR clone assembly, productive beta chains retained. Rows are unified per CDR3 protein, each entry keeping the most common DNA and genes. Clone size and V and J calls follow TCRdb, not the original study. Counted in this sample were hundreds of thousands of distinct CDR3 sequences; 14% to 15% of them appeared once. The top ten hold roughly 4.3% of the sample.

About this clonotype: Its antigen is currently not known. Qualities for individual bases were not recorded, and no much larger clone is one base off.

In the ophthalmopathy patients, disease was moderately to severely active, with a Clinical Activity Score of 3 or more, a NOSPECS grade of 4 or more, and a duration of less than 3 months. Any patient with an uncontrolled infection, another autoimmune disease, pregnancy or lactation was excluded. Diagnoses were established on the basis of clinical symptoms, serum thyroxine and TRAb, thyroid ultrasound, and orbital computed tomography. Ficoll-Paque density gradient centrifugation was used to isolate PBMCs from about 10 ml of fresh peripheral blood. Total RNA was extracted with Trizol reagent, and quality was checked on an Agilent 2100 Bioanalyzer.

The sequenced sample consisted of blood. This TCR derives from a woman aged 40 to 50 with Graves' ophthalmopathy. The sequence joins TRBV4-1 to TRBJ1-2, with the identity of the D gene unclear. The CDR3 region has the sequence CASSQGNLVNYGYTF. The DNA is TGCGCCAGCAGCCAAGGTAACTTGGTTAACTATGGCTACACCTTC.